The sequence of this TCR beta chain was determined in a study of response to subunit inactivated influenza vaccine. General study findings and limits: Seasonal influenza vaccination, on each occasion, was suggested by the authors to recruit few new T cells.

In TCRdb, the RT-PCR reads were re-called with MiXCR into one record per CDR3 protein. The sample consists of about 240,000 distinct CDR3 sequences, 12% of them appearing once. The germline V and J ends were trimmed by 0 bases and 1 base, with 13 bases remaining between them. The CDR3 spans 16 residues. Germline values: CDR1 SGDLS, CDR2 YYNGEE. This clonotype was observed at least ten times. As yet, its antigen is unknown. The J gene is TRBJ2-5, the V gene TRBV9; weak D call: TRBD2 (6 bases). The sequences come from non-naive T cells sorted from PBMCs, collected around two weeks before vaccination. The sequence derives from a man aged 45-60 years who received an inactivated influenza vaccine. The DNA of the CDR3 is TGTGCCAGCAGCGTAGGTGAGGGAGGACTCCAAGAGACCCAGTACTTC. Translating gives CASSVGEGGLQETQYF.